A single sample is the source of the 5 T cell receptor beta chains below, sequenced in a study of cytomegalovirus exposure and HLA in healthy donors. This PCR relied on a set of 60 Vbeta primers and 13 Jbeta primers. Sequencing was performed with immunoSEQ multiplex PCR; in TCRdb, only in-frame clones are kept and a portion is missing. Altogether 180,000 or so clones are present, around 75% being singletons, with the ten largest covering about 8%. Sequencing input: PBMCs. Source of these receptors: a woman aged 40 to 50 in good health and CMV-seropositive.

V gene TRBV25-1 combines with J gene TRBJ1-4; TRBD1 matches at 7 bases. Germline trimming cut 6 bases from V and 0 bases from J; bases unmatched to any gene: 7. Germline V gene sequence: CDR1 MGHDK, CDR2 SYGVNS. The CDR3 extends over 16 amino acids. CDR3 sequence: CASRGVGTATNEKLFF. CDR3 coding DNA: TGTGCCAGCAGAGGAGTGGGGACAGCAACTAATGAAAAACTGTTTTTT.

The V gene is TRBV30, the J gene TRBJ1-6, with D tentatively TRBD1 (5 bases). Germline values: CDR1 GTSNPN, CDR2 SVGIG (reference sequence). There are 13 residues in the CDR3. V was clipped by 5 bases and J by 9 bases, with 14 bases between them. Written as DNA, the CDR3 is TGTGCCTGGCGCCTCCTGGGGGGTTCACCCCTCCACTTT. It translates to CAWRLLGGSPLHF.

This clone came up a few times. This chain uses TRBV28 with TRBJ1-4, with D perhaps TRBD1 (5 bases). The V gene lost 6 bases and the J gene lost 7 bases, with 15 bases spanning the gap. The CDR3 has 14 residues. Germline lookup yields CDR1 MDHEN and CDR2 SYDVKM. CDR3 nucleotides: TGTGCCAGCAGGGTGGGGCAGCAGCTTGAAAAACTGTTTTTT. Its translation is CASRVGQQLEKLFF.

The chain carries TRBV5-1 and TRBJ2-5, with TRBD2 identical over 8 bases. The V segment lost 4 bases and the J segment 5 bases; nucleotides outside the gene matches: 16. CDR3 length: 17 residues. Germline loops: CDR1 SGHRS, CDR2 YFSETQ. The CDR3 DNA reads as TGCGCCAGCAGCCCACTAGCGGACGCTTCGACCGGGGAGACCCAGTACTTC. It specifies CASSPLADASTGETQYF.

This clone was picked up one time. This chain connects TRBV29-1 to TRBJ2-7; perhaps TRBD1 as D (6 bases). Germline loops: CDR1 SQVTM, CDR2 ANQGSEA. The CDR3 contains 14 residues. Between the trimmed V and J ends, which lost 0 bases and 0 bases, there was a span of 9 bases. Here the CDR3 DNA reads TGCAGCGTTGAAGATGGACAGAGCTCCTACGAGCAGTACTTC. It translates to CSVEDGQSSYEQYF.